This T cell receptor beta chain appears in the sequencing data of a study of blood T cell repertoires in COVID-19. The wider study: The analysed material was cDNA or gDNA that came from T cells, B-cell-depleted T cells, or PBMCs.

This clone was found a few times. V lost 0 bases, J lost 4 bases, and 12 bases stayed unmatched. This CDR3 is built from 17 residues. From germline, CDR1 is SGDLS and CDR2 YYNGEE. Authors' data handling: Amplification of reference gene primers provided the estimated nucleated cell counts. Sequencing used immunoSEQ multiplex PCR; TCRdb keeps in-frame clones, though not all of them. For V, J and clone size, that table is used; D and trimming come from the DNA. The sample holds under 70,000 clones, about 83% seen once. This sequence joins TRBV9 and TRBJ1-2, with TRBD1 identical over 7 bases. The sample consisted of peripheral blood. This sequence was found in a man aged 45-65 years with acute or convalescent COVID-19. The CDR3, as DNA: TGTGCCAGCAGCGTAGGCTTCTCTGCCGGGACAGCCTATGGCTACACCTTC. The encoded protein is CASSVGFSAGTAYGYTF.